Below, 15 T cell receptor beta chains from the same sample are listed, as sequenced in a study of blood T cells in healthy people across ages. Alongside a J-beta primer mix, a sample-barcoded 5' primer served in a second PCR lasting roughly 6 to 12 cycles. TCRdb passed the 5' RACE reads through MiXCR, listing each CDR3 protein once. The sample consists of 950,000 to 1,200,000 distinct CDR3 sequences, about two fifths of them appearing once. The sample comprised blood. The receptors stem from a man aged 18 to 30 in good health.

This clonotype has ten or more counts. The chain couples TRBV9 to TRBJ2-7; D is perhaps TRBD1 or TRBD2 (6 bases each). The CDR3 sequence is 14 residues long. The V and J ends lost 0 bases and 2 bases respectively, with 9 bases between them. The germline V gene has CDR1 SGDLS and CDR2 YYNGEE. The CDR3 DNA sequence: TGTGCCAGCAGCGTAGGAGGGGGGACCTACGAGCAGTACTTC. It encodes CASSVGGGTYEQYF.

In this sample, this clonotype turned up once. Sequence at one end of the junction differs from germline and may be a read error. The chain is built from TRBV7-7 and TRBJ1-6, with D unresolved. CDR3 length: 14 amino acids. Germline loops: CDR1 SSHAT, CDR2 FNYEAQ (reference sequence). CDR3 residues: CASSSGNNNSPPHF. The DNA for the CDR3 is TGTGCTAGCAGCTCTGGGAACAATAATTCACCCCCCCACTTT.

The chain employs TRBV2 and TRBJ1-1; D remains ambiguous. V was pared by 10 bases and J by 1 base, with 10 bases between. The CDR3 runs to 12 residues. Germline values: CDR1 SNHLY, CDR2 FYNNEI. In nucleotides, the CDR3 is TGTGCCACTGCTCAAGCGAACACTGAAGCTTTCTTT. Translating gives CATAQANTEAFF. Full variable domain (missing parts from reference TRBV2 and TRBJ1-1): EPEVTQTPSHQVTQMGQEVILRCVPISNHLYFYWYRQILGQKVEFLVSFYNNEISEKSEIFDDQFSVERPDGSNFTLKIRSTKLEDSAMYFCATAQANTEAFFGQGTRLTVV.

There are a few counts of this clonotype. This rearrangement joins TRBV25-1 to TRBJ1-4; a weak D match, TRBD1 (6 bases). Trimming cost V 5 bases and J 4 bases, with 11 bases left between them. In germline, CDR1 is MGHDK, CDR2 SYGVNS. The CDR3 spans 14 residues. The CDR3 spells CASSRGTHNEKLFF. For the CDR3, the DNA is TGTGCCAGCAGTCGAGGGACACATAATGAAAAACTGTTTTTT.

The chain couples TRBV5-5 to TRBJ2-5; weak D call: TRBD2 (7 bases). The V end was cut by 4 bases, the J end by 11 bases, with 18 bases between. Germline CDR1 and CDR2: SGHKS and YYEKEE (reference sequence). The CDR3 is 13 residues long. The CDR3 bases are TGTGCCAGCAGCAAACCAGGGGAGGGTGAGCAGTACTTC. Its protein is CASSKPGEGEQYF. Based on the CDR3 plus reference TRBV5-5 and TRBJ2-5, the full variable domain is DAGVTQSPTHLIKTRGQQVTLRCSPISGHKSVSWYQQVLGQGPQFIFQYYEKEERGRGNFPDRFSARQFPNYSSELNVNALLLGDSALYLCASSKPGEGEQYFGPGTRLLVL.

This clonotype was observed a handful of times. The chain couples TRBV3-1 to TRBJ2-3, with 7 bases identical to TRBD1. The V and J ends lost 4 bases and 2 bases, in that order; junction bases with no gene match: 12. CDR3 size: 17 residues. CDR1 is LGHDT, CDR2 YNNKEL, per germline (reference sequence). This CDR3 is CASSLLPGQRNTDTQYF. DNA of the CDR3: TGTGCCAGCAGCCTACTCCCGGGACAGAGAAACACAGATACGCAGTATTTT.

A few counts support this clonotype. The chain recombines TRBV20-1 with TRBJ2-3; D is perhaps TRBD1 (6 bases). The V gene's germline CDR1 is DFQATT and CDR2 SNEGSKA (reference sequence). The length of the CDR3 is 15 residues. V lost 3 bases and J 4 bases, leaving 17 bases between the germline ends. The CDR3 region is CSARALQGNADTQYF. The CDR3 nucleotides read TGCAGTGCTAGGGCACTTCAGGGGAATGCAGATACGCAGTATTTT.

This clonotype has just a few counts. J is TRBJ1-1 and V is TRBV12-3 or TRBV12-4; D gene ambiguous. Trimming took 4 bases from V and 2 from J, leaving 14 bases between them. The CDR3 contains 15 residues. In DNA, the CDR3 is TGTGCCAGCAGTTCCCCTAAGGGAGGTAACACTGAAGCTTTCTTT. Encoded protein: CASSSPKGGNTEAFF.

This chain links TRBV4-1 with TRBJ1-2; D gene unclear. The CDR3 length is 15 residues. V lost 3 bases and J 0 bases, leaving 11 bases between the germline ends. CDR1 and CDR2 (germline): MGHRA, YSYEKL. CDR3: CASSQIDTPNYGYTF. The CDR3 DNA is TGCGCCAGCAGCCAGATTGACACCCCTAACTATGGCTACACCTTC.

The table lists this clonotype with a few counts. V usage is TRBV12-3 or TRBV12-4 and J usage is TRBJ2-5, with D perhaps assigned TRBD1 or TRBD2 (5 bases each). V was trimmed by 7 bases and J by 5 bases, leaving 17 bases between them. The CDR3 extends over 14 amino acids. As DNA, the CDR3 is TGTGCCAGCACCGTGGGGGTTCTGAGGGAGACCCAGTACTTC. Protein: CASTVGVLRETQYF.

This clonotype was observed many times. The chain links TRBV7-9 to TRBJ1-1; the D is unclear. The germline gives CDR1 SEHNR, CDR2 FQNEAQ (reference sequence). The CDR3 is made up of 13 amino acids. V lost 5 bases, J lost 0 bases, and 7 bases lay in between. The CDR3 DNA follows: TGTGCCAGCAGCCTGGCACTGAACACTGAAGCTTTCTTT. As protein: CASSLALNTEAFF.

The chain recombines TRBV4-1 with TRBJ1-1; 7 nucleotides align to TRBD1. This CDR3 spans 13 amino acids. V lost 6 bases to trimming and J lost 6 bases; unmatched junction nucleotides: 7. The germline gives CDR1 MGHRA, CDR2 YSYEKL. The CDR3: CASRAGGKAEAFF. DNA of the CDR3: TGCGCCAGCAGAGCAGGGGGGAAGGCTGAAGCTTTCTTT.

Details on this clonotype: A read error may account for a junction end that differs from germline. The chain links TRBV5-1 to TRBJ1-2; weak D call: TRBD1 (6 bases). The CDR3 covers 15 residues. Germline values: CDR1 SGHRS, CDR2 YFSETQ. The CDR3 spells CASSLTGNVGYGCTF. CDR3 coding DNA: TGCGCCAGCAGCTTGACAGGGAACGTCGGCTATGGCTGCACCTTC.

The chain recombines TRBV20-1 with TRBJ1-2; 8 positions agree with TRBD1. The germline gives CDR1 DFQATT, CDR2 SNEGSKA (reference sequence). Unmatched junction bases numbered 18, after V lost 6 bases and J lost 3 bases. This CDR3 contains 17 residues. The CDR3, as DNA: TGCAGTGCCGTCCGTCGACAGGGGATGGTCGGCTACTATGGCTACACCTTC. As protein: CSAVRRQGMVGYYGYTF.

This clonotype showed up just a few times. V and J are TRBV4-2 and TRBJ1-5; D gene unclear. Trimming removed 0 bases from V and 2 bases from J, with 14 bases in between. Germline-derived CDR1 and CDR2 are LGHNA and YNFKEQ. This CDR3 has 17 amino acids. The CDR3 is CASSQDPILRGNQPQHF. The CDR3 coding sequence is TGTGCCAGCAGCCAAGATCCCATCCTCCGGGGCAATCAGCCCCAGCATTTT.